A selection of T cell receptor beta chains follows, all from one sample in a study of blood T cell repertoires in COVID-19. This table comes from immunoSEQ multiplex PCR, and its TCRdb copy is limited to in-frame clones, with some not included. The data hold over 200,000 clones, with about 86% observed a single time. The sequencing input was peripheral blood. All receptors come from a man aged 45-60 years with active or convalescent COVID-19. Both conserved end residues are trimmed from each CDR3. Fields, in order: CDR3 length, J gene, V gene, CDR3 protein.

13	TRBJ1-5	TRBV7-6	ASSPAPGGNQPQH
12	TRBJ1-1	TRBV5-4	ASSRTGIGTEAF
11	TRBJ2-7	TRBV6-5	ASSQAAAYEQY
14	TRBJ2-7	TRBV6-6	ASSYSSAGKFGEQY
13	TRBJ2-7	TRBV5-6	ASSLFGTPDGEQY
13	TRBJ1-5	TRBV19	ASSTKQGAGQPQH
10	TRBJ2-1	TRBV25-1	ASRISRDEQF
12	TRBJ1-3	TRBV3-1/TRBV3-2	ASSQGVSGNTIY
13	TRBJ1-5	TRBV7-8	ASSLSRVLNQPQH
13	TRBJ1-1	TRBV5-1	ASSLGQQVPTEAF
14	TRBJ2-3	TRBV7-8	ASSPTVAGGPDTQY
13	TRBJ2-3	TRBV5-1	ASSFGRGFFDTQY
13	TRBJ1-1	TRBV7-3	ASSLSGRGNTEAF
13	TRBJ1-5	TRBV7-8	ASSPAGGGNQPQH
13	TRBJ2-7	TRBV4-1	ASSPGQEASYEQY
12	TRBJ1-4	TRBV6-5	ASRERTGKEKLF
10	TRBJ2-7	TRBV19	ASQTRGDEQY
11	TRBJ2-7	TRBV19	ASRNTGEDEQY
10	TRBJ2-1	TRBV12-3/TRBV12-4	ASSLFGPGQF
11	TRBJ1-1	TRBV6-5	ATTGSRVTEAF
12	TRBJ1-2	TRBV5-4	ASSPPTGVGGYT
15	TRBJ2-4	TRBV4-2	ASSQDGSGGVQNIQY
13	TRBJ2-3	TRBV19	ASSALSGSTDTQY
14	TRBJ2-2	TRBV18	ASSPLTSANTGELF
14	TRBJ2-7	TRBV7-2	ASSLGLAAAMGEQY
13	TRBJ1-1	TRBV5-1	ASSQNRVPDTEAF
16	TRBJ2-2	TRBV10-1	ASSESTSGGTNTGELF
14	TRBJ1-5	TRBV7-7	ASSSRQGRFNQPQH
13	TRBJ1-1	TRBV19	ASSSPGQGTKEAF
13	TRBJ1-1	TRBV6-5	ASSKTGGMNTEAF
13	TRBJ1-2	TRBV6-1	ASSDRRGRDYGYT
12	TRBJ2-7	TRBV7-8	ASSLAQYSYEQY
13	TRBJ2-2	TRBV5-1	ASSMSQGDTGELF
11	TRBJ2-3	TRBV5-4	ASSLAGGDTQY
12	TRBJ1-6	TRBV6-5	ASWAGGYNSPLH
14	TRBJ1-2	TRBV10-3	AISESSLQVDYGYT
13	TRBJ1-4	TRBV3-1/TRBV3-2	ASSPTGGSDEKLF
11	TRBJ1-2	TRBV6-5	AHKGDANYGYT
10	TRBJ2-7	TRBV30	AGSGLRGEQY
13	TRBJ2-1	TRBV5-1	ASSWGLAKDPEQF
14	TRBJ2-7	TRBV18	ASSVGTRGSSYEQY
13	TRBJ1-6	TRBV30	AWSEQGFFGSPLH
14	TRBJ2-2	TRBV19	ASSIGAGGYTGELF
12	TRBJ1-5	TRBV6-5	ASSLAGENQPQH
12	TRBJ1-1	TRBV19	ATTVMGRGTEAF
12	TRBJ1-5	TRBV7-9	ASSSRDTNQPQH
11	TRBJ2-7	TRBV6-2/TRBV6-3	ASSGTGSYEQY
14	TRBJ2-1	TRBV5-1	ASSLVGGWVGDEQF
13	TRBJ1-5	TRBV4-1	ASSQELATPRPQH
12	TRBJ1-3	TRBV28	ASSLSSKGNTIY
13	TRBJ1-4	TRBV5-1	ASSPTDATNEKLF
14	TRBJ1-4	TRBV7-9	ASSLGQGSTNEKLF
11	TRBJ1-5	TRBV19	ASSIDPGQPQH
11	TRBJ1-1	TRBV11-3	ASSFSRVTEAF
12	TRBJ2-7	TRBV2	ASSLLEGGSEQY
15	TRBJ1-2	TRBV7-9	ASSSGGRGKSDYGYT
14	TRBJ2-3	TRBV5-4	ASSPLAGGDTDTQY
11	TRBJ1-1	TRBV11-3	ASSLLFSTEAF
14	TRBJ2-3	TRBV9	ASSVERGWSMDTQY
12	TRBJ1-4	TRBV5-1	ASSLAGADEKLF